Sequencing of this TCR beta chain was carried out in a study of technical replicates of blood from several donors. There are 18 residues in the CDR3. The J segment lost 5 bases and the V segment lost 4 bases, leaving 16 bases of the junction unmatched. Germline V gene data show CDR1 as SNHLY and CDR2 as FYNNEI. The repertoire was sequenced with immunoSEQ multiplex PCR; TCRdb's copy has only in-frame clones and lacks some. The data contain about 76,000 clones, roughly 92% of them singletons. This chain connects TRBV2 to TRBJ1-5, with TRBD1 matching over 8 bases. This clonotype was sampled from a human donor in good health. The sequencing input was T cells isolated from PBMCs. This chain's CDR3 is CASSVFEFAGGYDQPQHF. The DNA for the CDR3 is TGTGCCAGCAGTGTGTTTGAGTTTGCAGGGGGCTATGATCAGCCCCAGCATTTT.